One sample yielded the 9 T cell receptor beta chains listed below, sequenced in a study of blood T cell repertoires in COVID-19. Repertoires were generated with immunoSEQ multiplex PCR, while TCRdb's copy carries only in-frame clones and drops some. This table has 100,000 or so clones, about 89% appearing once. The sequenced sample consisted of peripheral blood. Source of these receptors: a human donor in a cohort sampled during active COVID-19.

The V call is TRBV3-1 (or the pseudogene TRBV3-2), the J call TRBJ2-7; 10 bases match TRBD2. The CDR3 consists of 14 residues. With 5 bases clipped from V and 5 bases from J, the junction kept 6 bases outside the gene matches. The V gene's germline CDR1 is LGHDT and CDR2 YNNKEL (reference sequence). CDR3 DNA sequence: TGTGCCAGCAGCGTACCGGGACTAGCGCACGAGCAGTACTTC. This encodes CASSVPGLAHEQYF.

Turning to this clone: Different DNA sequences within this sample yield the same CDR3. The chain combines TRBV5-4 with TRBJ2-3; TRBD1 matches 8 bases. Germline CDR1 reads SGHNT; CDR2 reads YYREEE (reference sequence). Germline trimming cut 3 bases from V and 1 base from J; bases unmatched to any gene: 1. The CDR3 loop spans 14 amino acids. CDR3 protein: CASSSGQGTDTQYF. In DNA form, the CDR3 reads TGTGCCAGCAGCTCGGGACAGGGCACAGATACGCAGTATTTT.

This sequence joins TRBV11-1 and TRBJ2-4; 7 bases map to TRBD2. CDR1 and CDR2 from the germline V gene are SGHAT and FQDESV (reference sequence). V lost 5 bases and J lost 0; bases outside the gene matches: 7. This CDR3 is built from 16 residues. Written as DNA, the CDR3 is TGTGCCAGCAGCGAGAGAGCGGGACTAGCCAAAAACATTCAGTACTTC. This codes for CASSERAGLAKNIQYF.

The chain recombines TRBV5-8 with TRBJ1-4; D perhaps matches TRBD1 (5 bases). V dropped 0 bases and J dropped 8 bases, with 17 bases sitting between them. Germline lookup yields CDR1 SGHTS and CDR2 YDEGEE. This CDR3 is built from 16 residues. CDR3 in DNA: TGTGCCAGCAGCTTGGAGGGGCTACAGGCAACCGAAAAACTGTTTTTT. Its translation: CASSLEGLQATEKLFF.

V gene TRBV29-1 combines with J gene TRBJ1-2; 9 bases match TRBD1. After removal of 5 bases from V and 7 bases from J, the junction contained 5 bases not matched to a gene. This CDR3 has 12 amino acids. Germline values: CDR1 SQVTM, CDR2 ANQGSEA. The CDR3 DNA reads as TGCAGCGTTCCCGGACAGGGGTTTGGCTACACCTTC. Translation: CSVPGQGFGYTF.

This clone turned up a few times. The chain uses TRBV6-1 and TRBJ2-7, with D perhaps matching TRBD2 (5 bases). The CDR3 has 14 amino acids. Germline V gene data show CDR1 as MNHNS and CDR2 as SASEGT. Trimming removed 2 bases at V and 2 bases at J, with 10 bases between. The CDR3 nucleotides are TGTGCCAGCAGTGAACAGCAGACTACCTACGAGCAGTACTTC. Its protein product is CASSEQQTTYEQYF.

The chain uses TRBV19 and TRBJ1-5, with D possibly TRBD1 on 5 matching bases. CDR1 is LNHDA and CDR2 is SQIVND in the germline V gene (reference sequence). This CDR3 region has 17 residues. V lost 4 bases, J lost 0 bases, and 16 bases lay in between. In DNA form, the CDR3 reads TGTGCCAGTAGTAGGTCGTTGGACAAGTATAGCAATCAGCCCCAGCATTTT. Its protein is CASSRSLDKYSNQPQHF.

The CDR3 DNA is TGCAGTGCTAGTCCCGGGAGGGCCGTCACAGATACGCAGTATTTT. Protein sequence: CSASPGRAVTDTQYF. The J gene is TRBJ2-3, the V gene TRBV20-1; 8 bases are a match to TRBD2. The CDR3 consists of 15 residues. CDR1 and CDR2 from the germline V gene are DFQATT and SNEGSKA (reference sequence). V lost 3 bases and J lost 2; bases outside the gene matches: 7.

This chain joins TRBV15 and TRBJ1-1; D not certain. The length of the CDR3 is 13 residues. Trimming pared 5 bases from V and 3 bases from J, leaving 10 bases between. Germline lookup yields CDR1 LNHNV and CDR2 YYDKDF (reference sequence). CDR3 in amino acids: CATSPLRDTEAFF. The CDR3 nucleotides are TGTGCCACCAGCCCTCTGAGGGACACTGAAGCTTTCTTT.